The T cell receptor beta chain described here comes from a study of shared clonotypes between healthy human individuals. A note on this clone: Antigen: not known.

Original analysis: Junction-only immunoSEQ data arrived without quality scores, meaning filtering differed. TCRdb's table, derived via immunoSEQ multiplex PCR, lists solely in-frame clones and lacks some. The D gene and trimming were derived from the DNA, and the V and J assignments and clone size from that table. The profile shows over a million clones, 98% of them singletons. Study-wide points: Clonotypes shared by all four sorted-subset donors had higher generation probabilities than non-shared clonotypes.

Trimming shortened V by 4 bases and J by 0 bases, and 13 bases separated the two germline ends. CDR1 and CDR2 (germline): SQVTM, ANQGSEA. This CDR3 contains 14 residues. The TCR originated in a man aged 30-40 years in good health. The sequencing sample was made of naive CD4+ T cells sorted from blood. The subset was: CD45RA+ positively selected. This chain links TRBV29-1 with TRBJ2-7, with TRBD1 as a possible D gene (5 bases). For the CDR3, the DNA is TGCAGCGTTGGTAGCAGGGTAAGCTCCTACGAGCAGTACTTC. The encoded protein is CSVGSRVSSYEQYF.